Described below is a single TCR beta chain sequence and its context. The sample belongs to a study of response to subunit inactivated influenza vaccine. CDR3 length equals 13 residues. Trimming pared 6 bases from V and 4 bases from J, leaving 10 bases between. TCRdb re-analysed the RT-PCR reads in MiXCR, keeping a single row per CDR3 protein. The table includes roughly 700,000 distinct CDR3 sequences, 15% to 18% detected once. The rearrangement links TRBV12-3 or TRBV12-4 to TRBJ2-1; D call uncertain. This specimen consisted of PBMCs from blood, obtained about 13 days after vaccination. The clonotype originates from a man in his fifties who received an inactivated influenza vaccine. CDR3: CASREDEYNEQFF. The CDR3 DNA sequence: TGTGCCAGCAGGGAAGATGAATACAATGAGCAGTTCTTC.